A single sample gave rise to the 6 T cell receptor beta chains below, sequenced in a study of T-cell reconstitution after alpha-beta-depleted transplantation in children. Researchers prepared the TCRbeta library using unique molecular identifiers, the study reports. TCRdb used MiXCR to reprocess the PCR reads, holding one entry per CDR3 protein. Of some 550,000 distinct CDR3 sequences in the sample, more than 20% were seen once. The starting material was PBMCs, mostly from graft donor cells, obtained 360 days after TCRalphabeta/CD19-depleted stem cell transplant. Source of these receptors: a boy younger than two who had a stem cell transplant for acute myeloid leukemia, so the T cells may come from the graft donor.

The chain couples TRBV10-3 to TRBJ2-3, with TRBD2 matching over 7 bases. V dropped 3 bases and J dropped 0; count of bases not matched to a gene: 3. The CDR3 runs to 15 residues. Germline CDR1 reads ENHRY; CDR2 reads SYGVKD. The chain's CDR3 is CAISEAGSSTDTQYF. The DNA of the CDR3 is TGTGCCATCAGTGAAGCGGGGTCGAGCACAGATACGCAGTATTTT.

In its sample, this clonotype was seen once. V usage is TRBV13 and J usage is TRBJ2-3; D is perhaps TRBD2 (5 bases). This CDR3 is 17 amino acids long. V gave up 5 bases and J gave up 0 bases, with 18 bases separating them. CDR1 is PRHDT and CDR2 is FYEKMQ in the germline V gene (reference sequence). CDR3: CASSQDSGEGSTDTQYF. DNA for the CDR3: TGTGCCAGCAGCCAAGATTCCGGGGAAGGGAGCACAGATACGCAGTATTTT.

The gene calls are TRBV20-1 and TRBJ2-7, with D perhaps matching TRBD1 (7 bases). The CDR3 runs to 14 residues. Trimming took off 5 bases at V and 3 bases at J, with 17 bases between the two ends. Germline V lookup: CDR1 DFQATT, CDR2 SNEGSKA (reference sequence). The CDR3 nucleotides are TGCAGTGCTGCACACCCAGGGGGAGGCTACGAGCAGTACTTC. As protein: CSAAHPGGGYEQYF.

The chain links TRBV7-9 to TRBJ1-2; TRBD1 is a possible D gene (5 bases). Trimming took off 3 bases at V and 0 bases at J, with 8 bases between the two ends. CDR1 and CDR2 from the germline V gene are SEHNR and FQNEAQ (reference sequence). The CDR3 has 14 amino acids. The CDR3 reads CASSFDSPNYGYTF. The CDR3 DNA sequence: TGTGCCAGCAGCTTCGACAGTCCTAACTATGGCTACACCTTC. Full variable domain (remainder filled in from reference TRBV7-9 and TRBJ1-2): DTGVSQNPRHKITKRGQNVTFRCDPISEHNRLYWYRQTLGQGPEFLTYFQNEAQLEKSRLLSDRFSAERPKGSFSTLEIQRTEQGDSAMYLCASSFDSPNYGYTFGSGTRLTVV.

In its sample, this clonotype was seen a few times. CDR3 sequence reads: CASSLTGGGNSPLHF. Here the CDR3 DNA reads TGTGCCAGCAGTCTCACAGGGGGCGGTAATTCACCCCTCCACTTT. V usage is TRBV12-3 or TRBV12-4 and J usage is TRBJ1-6; 9 bases match TRBD1. This CDR3 contains 15 residues. With V trimmed by 5 bases and J by 6 bases, 5 bases remained unmatched.

This clonotype was seen repeatedly, ten times or more. The chain carries TRBV6-5 and TRBJ1-2; a possible D gene is TRBD1 (5 bases). CDR1 and CDR2 from the germline V gene are MNHEY and SVGAGI. V dropped 6 bases and J dropped 4 bases, with 9 bases sitting between them. The CDR3 covers 12 residues. CDR3 DNA: TGTGCCAGCAGCAAAGGGGTCTATGGCTACACCTTC. Encoded protein: CASSKGVYGYTF.